The rows below give T cell receptor beta chains drawn from one sample of a study of T cells in Graves' hyperthyroidism and ophthalmopathy. TCRdb called the multiplex PCR reads again in MiXCR, with one record for every CDR3 protein. The data contain approximately 600,000 distinct CDR3 sequences, 15% to 20% of them singletons. The specimen sequenced was blood. These receptors were obtained from a young woman with Graves' hyperthyroidism. The CDR3 runs from the conserved cysteine through the conserved F or W. The order of the fields is CDR3 DNA, CDR3 protein, J gene, D gene, V gene, clone size. D genes are given only for firm matches. Rows give clone size only sometimes, using once, few, many, or a class for an expanded clone.

TGCAGTGCTAGAGCAGAGGCAGGGGGCTGGAACACTGAAGCTTTCTTT	CSARAEAGGWNTEAFF	TRBJ1-1	TRBD1	TRBV20-1	few
TGTGCCAGCAGCCGAGGGATAGGGACAGGGCGCGGCGGGCAGTACTTC	CASSRGIGTGRGGQYF	TRBJ2-7	TRBD1	TRBV14	-
TGTGCCAGCAGTGCCCAGGGTACTGGCTACACCTTC	CASSAQGTGYTF	TRBJ1-2	-	TRBV2	many
TGTGCCAGCAGCCGCCGGACAGGGGGGGACCAGTATTTT	CASSRRTGGDQYF	TRBJ2-3	TRBD1	TRBV27	many
TGTGCCAGCAGTGAATCCGGTGGGGGTCCGGCTTTCTTT	CASSESGGGPAFF	TRBJ1-1	-	TRBV6-1	many
TGTGCCAGCAGTTTGATACCGGGGCACTCCTACAATGAGCAGTTCTTC	CASSLIPGHSYNEQFF	TRBJ2-1	-	TRBV12-3/TRBV12-4	few
TGTGCCAGCAGCTTGGAACGGGACAATGAGCAGTTCTTC	CASSLERDNEQFF	TRBJ2-1	-	TRBV11-3	many
TGCAGTGCTAGAGATCCGGGGACAGGGGCGAGGGAGCAGTTCTTC	CSARDPGTGAREQFF	TRBJ2-1	TRBD1	TRBV20-1	few
TGTGCTAGCAGCCCCCGACAGGGACAGAACACCGGGGAGCTGTTTTTT	CASSPRQGQNTGELFF	TRBJ2-2	TRBD1	TRBV7-7	-
TGCAGCTCCCGAATCATGGATGAGCAGTTCTTC	CSSRIMDEQFF	TRBJ2-1	-	TRBV29-1	many
TGTGCCAGCAGCTTAGGGTCGCTTAGAGATGGCGGGGAGCTGTTTTTT	CASSLGSLRDGGELFF	TRBJ2-2	-	TRBV11-3	-
TGTGCCAGCAGTCGCCTACAATTAGCCAAAAACATTCAGTACTTC	CASSRLQLAKNIQYF	TRBJ2-4	-	TRBV12-3/TRBV12-4	many
TGTGCCAGCTCTCTAACCGAAGGGGGTGGCGTAGAAAAACTGTTTTTT	CASSLTEGGGVEKLFF	TRBJ1-4	-	TRBV18	-
TGTGCCAGCGTAAGCGGTTATTCCTACAATGAGCAGTTCTTC	CASVSGYSYNEQFF	TRBJ2-1	-	TRBV12-3/TRBV12-4	many
TGTGCCAGCAGCTCGACAGGGGTTGGGTCACCCCTCCACTTT	CASSSTGVGSPLHF	TRBJ1-6	TRBD1	TRBV7-2	-
TGCAGCGTTGTGGACTTGACCTACGAGCAGTACTTC	CSVVDLTYEQYF	TRBJ2-7	-	TRBV29-1	-